The 13 T cell receptor beta chains given below trace back to one sample, sequenced in a study of T cell changes during pregnancy in multiple sclerosis. Sequencing was performed with immunoSEQ multiplex PCR; in TCRdb, only in-frame clones are kept and a portion is missing. The repertoire holds about 51,000 clones, with around 94% as singletons. This material consisted of CD4+ T cells from peripheral blood mononuclear cells, taken in the third trimester of pregnancy. All receptors derive from a female donor with multiple sclerosis, enrolled in a pregnancy study.

The V gene is TRBV4-3, the J gene TRBJ2-7; 8 positions match TRBD1. Germline values: CDR1 LGHNA, CDR2 YSLEER. V trimming: 0 bases; J trimming: 6 bases; junction bases outside the gene matches: 4. The CDR3 loop spans 14 amino acids. The CDR3 protein is CASSQDRGRFEQYF. The CDR3 bases are TGCGCCAGCAGCCAAGACAGGGGGCGGTTCGAGCAGTACTTC.

The sample holds a few counts of this clone. CDR3 bases: TGTGCCAGCAGTGGGCGTGAATCCTCTGGGGCCAACGTCCTGACTTTC. Translated, it gives CASSGRESSGANVLTF. This chain joins TRBV6-6 and TRBJ2-6, with D uncertain. With 5 bases removed from V and 0 bases from J, the gap between germline ends came to 11 bases. Germline V CDR1 and CDR2: MNHNY, SVGAGI (reference sequence). The CDR3 contains 16 residues.

This clone was detected only a few times. The chain joins TRBV6-5 to TRBJ2-3, with D possibly matching TRBD1 (5 bases). Trimming stripped 7 bases from V and 5 bases from J, with 7 bases between. Per germline, CDR1 MNHEY and CDR2 SVGAGI. The CDR3 totals 11 residues. The CDR3 region is CASIRGDTQYF. CDR3 bases: TGTGCCAGCATTAGGGGAGATACGCAGTATTTT.

This clone was picked up a small number of times. The rearrangement uses TRBV30 and TRBJ1-1; D possibly corresponds to TRBD1 (6 bases). V gave up 8 bases and J gave up 5 bases, with 15 bases separating them. Germline V gene lookup returns CDR1 GTSNPN and CDR2 SVGIG (reference sequence). This CDR3 has 12 residues. This CDR3 reads CANDRSGTEAFF. The CDR3 region has the DNA TGTGCCAACGACAGGTCAGGGACTGAAGCTTTCTTT.

The table lists this clone with a count of one. V and J are TRBV4-1 and TRBJ2-7; D perhaps matches TRBD1 (6 bases). Trimming stripped 0 bases from V and 6 bases from J, with 18 bases between. The germline CDR1 and CDR2 sequences are MGHRA and YSYEKL. The CDR3 is made up of 16 amino acids. CDR3 nucleotide sequence: TGCGCCAGCAGCCAAGATGAAGCGGTTCGGACAGCCGAGCAGTACTTC. It yields the protein CASSQDEAVRTAEQYF.

The chain couples TRBV7-3 to TRBJ2-1; 13 bases match TRBD2. The germline V gene has CDR1 SGHTA and CDR2 FQGTGA. The CDR3 covers 16 residues. The ends lost 2 bases at V and 8 bases at J; junction bases unmatched: 6. This CDR3 reads CASSLEGTSGIHEQFF. CDR3 nucleotides: TGTGCCAGCAGCTTAGAGGGGACTAGCGGGATACATGAGCAGTTCTTC.

The chain has TRBV20-1 and TRBJ1-1; 7 nucleotides agree with TRBD1. Germline values: CDR1 DFQATT, CDR2 SNEGSKA (reference sequence). V gave up 6 bases and J gave up 10 bases; unmatched junction bases: 5. There are 10 residues in the CDR3. In nucleotides, the CDR3 is TGCAGTGCGGGAGACAGGGCAGCTTTCTTT. This sequence encodes CSAGDRAAFF.

The genes are TRBV29-1 and TRBJ2-3, with 10 bases that match TRBD1. The CDR3 totals 15 residues. Trimming removed 6 bases from V and 0 bases from J; junction bases left unmatched: 6. The germline V gene has CDR1 SQVTM and CDR2 ANQGSEA. The CDR3: CSVGQGTFSTDTQYF. The CDR3, as DNA: TGCAGCGTGGGACAGGGGACCTTTAGCACAGATACGCAGTATTTT.

The rearrangement joins TRBV6-6 to TRBJ2-5, with D perhaps matching TRBD2 (6 bases). The CDR3 has 14 amino acids. V lost 6 bases and J 1 base, leaving 12 bases between the germline ends. Germline V gene data show CDR1 as MNHNY and CDR2 as SVGAGI (reference sequence). CDR3 nucleotide sequence: TGTGCCAGCAGCCTACTAGCCTCCCAAGAGACCCAGTACTTC. It translates to CASSLLASQETQYF.

This chain connects TRBV9 to TRBJ2-7; D is undetermined. Germline V gene sequence: CDR1 SGDLS, CDR2 YYNGEE. V lost 3 bases and J lost 3, with 7 bases in between. This CDR3 contains 12 residues. The CDR3 DNA sequence: TGTGCCAGCAGCGACGACAACTACGAGCAGTACTTC. It translates to CASSDDNYEQYF.

This clone was observed a single time. The chain combines TRBV29-1 with TRBJ2-5, with D maybe TRBD2 (6 bases). Germline V gene lookup returns CDR1 SQVTM and CDR2 ANQGSEA. Trimming took off 6 bases at V and 4 bases at J, with 15 bases between the two ends. This CDR3 spans 13 amino acids. CDR3 coding DNA: TGCAGCGTCCGGGGGAGAAACGGAGAGACCCAGTACTTC. Its protein product is CSVRGRNGETQYF. Supplemented by reference TRBV29-1 and TRBJ2-5, the full variable domain reads SAVISQKPSRDICQRGTSLTIQCQVDSQVTMMFWYRQQPGQSLTLIATANQGSEATYESGFVIDKFPISRPNLTFSTLTVSNMSPEDSSIYLCSVRGRNGETQYFGPGTRLLVL.

The chain combines TRBV7-2 with TRBJ2-3; 10 bases match TRBD2. V lost 5 bases to trimming and J lost 1 base; unmatched junction nucleotides: 6. Germline lookup yields CDR1 SGHTA and CDR2 FQGNSA. The CDR3 consists of 16 residues. For the CDR3, the DNA is TGTGCCAGCAGCCCCCCCGGACTAGCGGGCACAGATACGCAGTATTTT. As protein: CASSPPGLAGTDTQYF.

V and J are TRBV6-5 and TRBJ1-1, with D tentatively TRBD1 (6 bases). The length of the CDR3 is 15 residues. The germline gives CDR1 MNHEY, CDR2 SVGAGI. V was trimmed by 6 bases and J by 6 bases, leaving 20 bases between them. The CDR3, as DNA: TGTGCCAGCAGGCCCAACTCCGGACAGTTTGCTGAAGCTTTCTTT. Translation: CASRPNSGQFAEAFF.